The TCR beta chain under discussion was sequenced for a study of blood T cell repertoires in COVID-19 (dated by TCRdb to 2019 to 2021). The study in broad terms: Recovered participants in ImmuneRACE Cohort 3 were defined by two consecutive negative NP/OP PCR tests, clearance by a healthcare professional, or resolution of symptoms. The samples were drawn from two sources: the first 160 participants of the ongoing ImmuneRACE study, and 1,000 to 1,500 subjects contributed by 6 global collaborators. A de-identified subject ID, COVID-19 status, age in years and sex were almost always included in the sample metadata. The prospective study material was composed of cDNA or gDNA derived from T cells, B-cell-depleted T cells, or PBMCs. The repertoires were released in a freely available public database intended as a resource for research on the immune response to SARS-CoV-2. Subjects who had been exposed to COVID-19, were actively infected with it, or had recovered from it provided the deeply sampled blood TCRbeta repertoires that made up the dataset. The collaborator samples originated in the United States, Italy and Spain and spanned the acute and convalescent phases of COVID-19. HLA class I and class II types, where available, came from metadata supplied by the sample provider rather than from assay-based typing.

About this clone itself: Its specific antigen is unknown. No much larger clone exists at a distance of one base, and base qualities are not known.

TCRbeta CDR3 regions were amplified from genomic DNA using the immunoSEQ Assay, a bias-controlled multiplex PCR. The paper's processing steps were these. The number of nucleated cells in each sample was estimated from the amplification of reference gene primers within the assay. To quantify the absolute abundance of each unique TCRbeta CDR3 rearrangement, sequence reads were collapsed and filtered. For each sample, productive Simpson clonality was calculated as the square root of Simpson's diversity index over productive rearrangements. Imported from immuneACCESS, the table was reduced by TCRdb to in-frame sequences with V and J called. These copies leave out some clones; in studies compared against another copy, an unresolved V gene accounts for under half, and the cause of the remainder is not known. That table gives V, J and clone size, and the DNA gave D and trimming. The sample table contains around 140,000 clones; only one count was recorded for over 75% of them. Roughly 4.3% of the sample is held by the ten biggest clonotypes.

In the prospective study, participants were about 18 to 90 years old, resided in about two dozen geographic areas of the United States, and were enrolled through a virtual design. In the prospective study, participants were assigned to cohorts based on the clinical history participants reported in a screening survey and a study questionnaire. In the prospective study, whole blood, serum and a nasopharyngeal or oropharyngeal swab were collected from each participant by mobile phlebotomists. Over a roughly two-month period, participants in the prospective study had the option of providing additional blood draws and questionnaires. Blood samples from the prospective study were shipped frozen or at room temperature prior to DNA extraction. CDR1 and CDR2 (LNHDA, SQIVND) derive from the germline V gene (reference sequence). V is clipped by 7 bases and J by 3 bases, and the sequence between their germline boundaries is 7 bases long. The CDR3, cysteine through phenylalanine, is 12 amino acids long. Only the CDR3 portion is preserved as DNA: 36 bases, with reading frame beginning at the first base.

Study-wide findings and limitations: The quantity of clinical and demographic metadata differed by source and by participant and was supplied without curation.

This clonotype originated in a man aged 50-60 years in a cohort exposed to, infected with or recovered from COVID-19 (not recorded which). The chain is encoded by TRBV19 joined to TRBJ1-5; the D gene is unclear. The sample comprised PBMCs or T cells enriched from blood (not recorded which). This receptor carries the CDR3 CASKQSNQPQHF. The bases are TGTGCCAGTAAACAGTCCAATCAGCCCCAGCATTTT.